The clone carrying this TCR beta chain was seen only a few times. Antigen specificity is unknown. The missing CDR3 end, 3 residues past where the read stops, is filled in from the germline J gene. This entry comes from a study of T cell clonality in common variable immunodeficiency. Germline V gene sequence: CDR1 SSHAT, CDR2 FNYEAQ (reference sequence). Trimming stripped 7 bases from V and 0 bases from J, with 9 bases between. The CDR3 has 14 residues. General study findings and limits: Common variable immunodeficiency TCR beta sequences reportedly had fewer deletions and N-nucleotide insertions. TCRbeta clonality was increased in CVID versus healthy controls.

Equal genomic DNA amounts from CVID and control samples were sequenced. Some clones are missing from TCRdb's copy, which holds only in-frame ones; the method was immunoSEQ multiplex PCR. In total the sample includes about 20,000 clones, none of them seen once. Diagnosis required reduced IgG, IgA and/or IgM with specific antibody deficiency. All CVID subjects were on immunoglobulin replacement for at least one year. The sample taken for sequencing was peripheral blood mononuclear cells. The chain has TRBV7-7 and TRBJ2-2, with D possibly matching TRBD1 (5 bases). The origin of this receptor is a human donor with common variable immunodeficiency. CDR3 amino acids: CASNVGPNTGELFF. The covered CDR3 bases are TGTGCCAGCAATGTGGGGCCGAACACCGGGGAG.